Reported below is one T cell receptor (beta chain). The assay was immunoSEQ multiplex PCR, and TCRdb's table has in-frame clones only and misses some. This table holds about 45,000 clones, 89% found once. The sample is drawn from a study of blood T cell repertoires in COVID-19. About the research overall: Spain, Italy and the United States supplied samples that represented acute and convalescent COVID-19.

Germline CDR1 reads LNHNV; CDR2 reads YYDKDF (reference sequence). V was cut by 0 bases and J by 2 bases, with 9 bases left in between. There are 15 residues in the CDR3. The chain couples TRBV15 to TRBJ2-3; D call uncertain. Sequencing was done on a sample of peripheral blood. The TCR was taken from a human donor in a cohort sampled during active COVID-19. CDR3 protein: CATSRDWAYTDTQYF. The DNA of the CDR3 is TGTGCCACCAGCAGAGATTGGGCCTACACAGATACGCAGTATTTT.